This paragraph covers one T cell receptor (beta chain) sequence. Antigen unknown. The record originates from a study of cytomegalovirus exposure and HLA in healthy donors. The study, taken as a whole, reports: What a later analysis showed was that several of the most significant clusters appeared linked to common viral pathogens.

The germline V and J ends were trimmed by 7 bases and 5 bases, with 15 bases remaining between them. Germline CDR1 is LNHDA and CDR2 is SQIVND (reference sequence). The CDR3 is made up of 14 amino acids. The study ran its PCR with 60 Vbeta and 13 Jbeta primers. Sequencing used immunoSEQ multiplex PCR; TCRdb keeps in-frame clones, though not all of them. The listing records about 170,000 clones. This receptor was taken from a woman under 30 in good health and CMV-seropositive. The chain uses TRBV19 and TRBJ1-5; no firm D call. The sequencing input was PBMCs. The CDR3 region has the DNA TGTGCCAGTACCGTCCGGGGTTTCGATCAGCCCCAGCATTTT. Its translation is CASTVRGFDQPQHF.